This T cell receptor (beta chain) emerged from a study of T cell responses to AZD1222 COVID-19 vaccine. Looked up from germline, CDR1 is WSHSY and CDR2 is SAAADI. This CDR3 has 13 residues. The V gene end was trimmed by 6 bases and the J gene end by 12 bases; junction bases not matched to a gene: 7. TCRdb's copy holds only in-frame clones and misses some; the assay was immunoSEQ multiplex PCR. This table holds 90,000 to 120,000 clones, 91% found once. Comment on this clone: Its antigen is undetermined.

Study results and caveats: Along spike, vaccine-associated CD4 TCRs were found throughout, with dominance at 160-218 and 743-854. A rise in Spike-specific TCR breadth and depth followed two AZD1222 doses. Donors were chiefly white British, with a greater number of females, and clonal diversity was perhaps underestimated.

The gene calls are TRBV10-2 and TRBJ1-4; 10 bases align to TRBD1. The receptor's source is an adult in good health. The material sequenced was peripheral blood, taken on day 0 of AZD1222 vaccination. The CDR3 loop is CASSAGTGEQLFF. CDR3 DNA: TGCGCCAGCAGCGCTGGGACAGGGGAACAACTGTTTTTT.